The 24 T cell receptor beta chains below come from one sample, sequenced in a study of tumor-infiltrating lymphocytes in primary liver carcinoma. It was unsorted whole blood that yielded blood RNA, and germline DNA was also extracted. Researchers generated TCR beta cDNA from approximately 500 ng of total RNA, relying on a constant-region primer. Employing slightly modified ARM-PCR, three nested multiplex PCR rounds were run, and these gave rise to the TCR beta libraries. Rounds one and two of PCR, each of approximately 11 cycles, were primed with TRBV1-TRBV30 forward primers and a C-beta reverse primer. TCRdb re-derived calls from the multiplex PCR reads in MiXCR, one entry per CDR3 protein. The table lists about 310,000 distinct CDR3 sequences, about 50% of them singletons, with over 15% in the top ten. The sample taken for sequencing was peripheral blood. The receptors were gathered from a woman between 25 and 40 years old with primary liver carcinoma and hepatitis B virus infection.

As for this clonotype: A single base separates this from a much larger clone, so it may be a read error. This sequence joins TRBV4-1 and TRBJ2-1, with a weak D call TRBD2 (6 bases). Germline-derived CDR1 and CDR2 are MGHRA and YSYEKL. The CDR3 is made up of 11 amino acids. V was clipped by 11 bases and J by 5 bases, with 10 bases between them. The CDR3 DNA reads TGCGCCGGCGGGAACCACAATGAGCAGTTCTTC. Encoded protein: CAGGNHNEQFF.

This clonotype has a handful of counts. The chain's CDR3 is CASSPQDPNYEQYF. The CDR3 DNA follows: TGTGCCAGCAGTCCCCAAGACCCCAATTACGAGCAGTACTTC. This rearrangement joins TRBV7-9 to TRBJ2-7; D is uncertain. The CDR3 contains 14 residues. V was clipped by 6 bases and J by 4 bases, with 16 bases between them. Germline CDR1 and CDR2: SEHNR and FQNEAQ (reference sequence).

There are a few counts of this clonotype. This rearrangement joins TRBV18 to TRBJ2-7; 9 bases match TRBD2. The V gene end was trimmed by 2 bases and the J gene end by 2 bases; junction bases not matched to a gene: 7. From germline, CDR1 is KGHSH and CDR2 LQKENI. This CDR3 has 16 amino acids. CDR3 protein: CASSPWPPSGAYEQYF. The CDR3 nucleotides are TGTGCCAGCTCACCATGGCCACCTAGCGGGGCCTACGAGCAGTACTTC.

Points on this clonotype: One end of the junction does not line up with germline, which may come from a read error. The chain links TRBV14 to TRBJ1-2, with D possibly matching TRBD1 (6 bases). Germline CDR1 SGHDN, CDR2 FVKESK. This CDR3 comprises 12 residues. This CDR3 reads CARSQDSRSYTF. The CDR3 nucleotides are TGTGCCAGGAGCCAGGACAGTCGTAGCTACACCTTC.

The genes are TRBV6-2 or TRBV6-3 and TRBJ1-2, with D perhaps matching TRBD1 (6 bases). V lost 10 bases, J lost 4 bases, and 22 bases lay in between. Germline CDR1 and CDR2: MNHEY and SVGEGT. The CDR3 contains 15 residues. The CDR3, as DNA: TGTGCCAACAGCCCGAGGGGGGGCCGAAGCTATGGCTACACCTTC. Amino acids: CANSPRGGRSYGYTF.

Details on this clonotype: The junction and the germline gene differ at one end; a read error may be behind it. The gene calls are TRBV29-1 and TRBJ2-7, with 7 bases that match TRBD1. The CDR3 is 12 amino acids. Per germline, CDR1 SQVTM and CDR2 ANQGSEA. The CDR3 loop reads CNARTGAYEQYF. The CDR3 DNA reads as TGTAACGCCCGGACAGGAGCCTACGAGCAGTACTTC.

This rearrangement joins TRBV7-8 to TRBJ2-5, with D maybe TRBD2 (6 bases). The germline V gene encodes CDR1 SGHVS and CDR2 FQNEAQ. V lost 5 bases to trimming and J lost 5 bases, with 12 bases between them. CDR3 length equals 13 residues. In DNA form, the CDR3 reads TGTGCCAGCAGCATACTAGGAGGGGAGACCCAGTACTTC. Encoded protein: CASSILGGETQYF.

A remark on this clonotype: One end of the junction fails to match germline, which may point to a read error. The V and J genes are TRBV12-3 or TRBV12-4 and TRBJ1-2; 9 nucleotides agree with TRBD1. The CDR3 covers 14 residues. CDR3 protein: CASRRQTGGEGCTF. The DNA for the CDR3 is TGTGCCAGCAGGAGACAGACAGGGGGGGAAGGCTGCACCTTC.

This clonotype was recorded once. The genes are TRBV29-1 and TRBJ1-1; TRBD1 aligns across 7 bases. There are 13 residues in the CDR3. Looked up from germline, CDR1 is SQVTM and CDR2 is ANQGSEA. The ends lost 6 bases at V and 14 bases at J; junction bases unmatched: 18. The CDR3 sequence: CSVTGNGNTGAFF. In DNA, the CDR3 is TGCAGCGTGACAGGGAACGGGAACACTGGAGCCTTCTTT.

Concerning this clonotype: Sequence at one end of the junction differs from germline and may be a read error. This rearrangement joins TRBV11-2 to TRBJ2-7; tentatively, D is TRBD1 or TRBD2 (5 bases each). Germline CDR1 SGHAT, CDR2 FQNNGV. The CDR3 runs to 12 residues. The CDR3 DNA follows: TGTGCCAGCAGCTTTGGTGTGGGGAGACAGAACTTC. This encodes CASSFGVGRQNF.

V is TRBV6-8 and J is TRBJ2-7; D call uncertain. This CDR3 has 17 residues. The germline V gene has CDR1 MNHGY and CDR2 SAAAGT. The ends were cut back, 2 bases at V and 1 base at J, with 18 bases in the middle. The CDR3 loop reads CASSYGPRPRISYEQYF. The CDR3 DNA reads TGTGCCAGCAGTTACGGGCCCCGTCCGCGGATTTCCTACGAGCAGTACTTC.

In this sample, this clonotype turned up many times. The chain's CDR3 is CASSLNNYGYTF. For the CDR3, the DNA is TGTGCCAGCAGCCTCAATAACTATGGCTACACCTTC. The chain employs TRBV6-5 and TRBJ1-2; no clear D. From germline, CDR1 is MNHEY and CDR2 SVGAGI. Trimming pared 6 bases from V and 1 base from J, leaving 6 bases between. The CDR3 runs to 12 residues.

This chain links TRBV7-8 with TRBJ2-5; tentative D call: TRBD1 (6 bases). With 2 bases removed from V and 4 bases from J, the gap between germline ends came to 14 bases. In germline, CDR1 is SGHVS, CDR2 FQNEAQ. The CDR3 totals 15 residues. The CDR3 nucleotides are TGTGCCAGCAGCTTAAATCGTGGGGGCGGAGAGACCCAGTACTTC. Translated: CASSLNRGGGETQYF.

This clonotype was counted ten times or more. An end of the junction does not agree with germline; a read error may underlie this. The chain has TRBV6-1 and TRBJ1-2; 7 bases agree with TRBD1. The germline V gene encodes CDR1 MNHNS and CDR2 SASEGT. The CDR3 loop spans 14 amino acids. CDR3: CASREGGGSYGYTF. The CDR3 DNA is TGTGCCAGCAGAGAAGGAGGGGGCTCGTATGGCTACACCTTC.

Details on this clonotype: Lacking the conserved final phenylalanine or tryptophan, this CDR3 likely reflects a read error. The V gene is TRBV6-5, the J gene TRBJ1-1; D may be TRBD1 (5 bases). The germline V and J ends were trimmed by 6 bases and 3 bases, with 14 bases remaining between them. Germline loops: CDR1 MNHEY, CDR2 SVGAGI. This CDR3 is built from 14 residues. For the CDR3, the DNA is TGTGCCAGCAGACCAGGGTCGTTGGACACTGAAGCTTTCTAT. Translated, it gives CASRPGSLDTEAFY.

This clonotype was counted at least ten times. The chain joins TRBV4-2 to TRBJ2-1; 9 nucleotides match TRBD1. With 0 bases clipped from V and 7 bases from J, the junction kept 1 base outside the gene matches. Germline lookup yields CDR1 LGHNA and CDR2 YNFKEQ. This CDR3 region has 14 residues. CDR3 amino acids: CASSQDGQGNEQFF. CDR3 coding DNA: TGTGCCAGCAGCCAAGACGGACAGGGGAATGAGCAGTTCTTC.

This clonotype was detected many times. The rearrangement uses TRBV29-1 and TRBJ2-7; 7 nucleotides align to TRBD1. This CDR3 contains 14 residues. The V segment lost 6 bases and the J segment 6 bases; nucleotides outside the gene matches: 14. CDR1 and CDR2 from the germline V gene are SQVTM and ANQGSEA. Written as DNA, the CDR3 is TGCAGCGTCTTAGGGGGCCAGCAACCCTCCGAGCAGTACTTC. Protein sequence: CSVLGGQQPSEQYF.

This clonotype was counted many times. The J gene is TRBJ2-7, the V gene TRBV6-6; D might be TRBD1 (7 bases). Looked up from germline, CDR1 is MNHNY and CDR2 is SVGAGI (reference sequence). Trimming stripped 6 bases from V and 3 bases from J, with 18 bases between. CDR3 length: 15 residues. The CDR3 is CASSQKARGVYEQYF. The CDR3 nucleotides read TGTGCCAGCAGCCAGAAGGCCAGGGGGGTCTACGAGCAGTACTTC.

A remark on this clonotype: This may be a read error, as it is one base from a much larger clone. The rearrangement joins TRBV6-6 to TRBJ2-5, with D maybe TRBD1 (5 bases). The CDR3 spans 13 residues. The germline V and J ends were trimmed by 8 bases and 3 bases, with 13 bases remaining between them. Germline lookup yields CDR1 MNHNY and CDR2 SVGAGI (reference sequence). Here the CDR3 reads CASAVTAEETQYF. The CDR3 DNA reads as TGTGCCAGCGCCGTGACAGCCGAAGAGACCCAGTACTTC.

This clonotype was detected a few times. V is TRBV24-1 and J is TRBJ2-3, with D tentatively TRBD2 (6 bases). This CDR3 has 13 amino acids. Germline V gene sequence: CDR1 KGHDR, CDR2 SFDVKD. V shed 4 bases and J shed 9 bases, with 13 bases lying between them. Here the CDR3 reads CATSEGGKSTQYF. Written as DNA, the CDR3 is TGTGCCACCAGTGAAGGCGGGAAGTCCACGCAGTATTTT.

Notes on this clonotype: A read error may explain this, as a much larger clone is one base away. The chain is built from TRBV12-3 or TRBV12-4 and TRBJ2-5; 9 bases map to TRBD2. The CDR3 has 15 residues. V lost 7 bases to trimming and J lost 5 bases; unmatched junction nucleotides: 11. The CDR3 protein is CASNPIAGDYETQYF. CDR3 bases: TGTGCCAGCAATCCTATAGCGGGAGATTATGAGACCCAGTACTTC.

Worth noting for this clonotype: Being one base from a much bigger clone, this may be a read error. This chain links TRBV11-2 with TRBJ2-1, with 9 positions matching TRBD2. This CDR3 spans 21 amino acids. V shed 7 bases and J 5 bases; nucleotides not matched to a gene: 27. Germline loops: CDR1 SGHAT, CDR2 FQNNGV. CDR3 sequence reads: CASTTPIGGSPGLAGDNEQFF. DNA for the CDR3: TGTGCCAGCACCACACCCATAGGGGGGTCGCCGGGACTAGCTGGAGACAATGAGCAGTTCTTC.

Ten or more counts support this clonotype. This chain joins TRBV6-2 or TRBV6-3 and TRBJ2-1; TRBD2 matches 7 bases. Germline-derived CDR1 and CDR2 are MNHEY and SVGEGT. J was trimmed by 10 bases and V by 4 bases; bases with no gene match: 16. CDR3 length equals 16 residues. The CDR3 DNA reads TGTGCCAGCAGTTCGAACTTACTAGCGAAGGGTTTCGAGCAGTTCTTC. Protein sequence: CASSSNLLAKGFEQFF.

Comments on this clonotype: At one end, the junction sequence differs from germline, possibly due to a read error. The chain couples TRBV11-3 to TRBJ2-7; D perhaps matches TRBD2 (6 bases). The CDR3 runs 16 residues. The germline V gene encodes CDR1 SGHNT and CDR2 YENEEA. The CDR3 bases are TGTGCCAGCAGCACCAACAAAGGGCGAGGGAGGAACGATCAGTACTTT. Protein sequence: CASSTNKGRGRNDQYF.